This T cell receptor (beta chain) was obtained from a study of blood T cell repertoires in COVID-19. Study-wide background: Some COVID-19 samples were acute and others convalescent; all came from the United States, Italy and Spain.

Per the authors' pipeline: Amplification with reference gene primers provided the estimates of nucleated cell counts. Only in-frame clones appear in the TCRdb table, and some are missing; sequencing was by immunoSEQ multiplex PCR. V and J calls and clone size are those listed in that table; D and trimming were worked out from the DNA. Of around 93,000 clones listed, 80% to 85% are singletons. CDR1 MNHEY and CDR2 SVGAGI come from the germline V gene. V was clipped by 3 bases and J by 6 bases, with 11 bases between them. CDR3 length equals 13 residues. The V and J genes are TRBV6-5 and TRBJ1-2; D call uncertain. The source of this sequence is a man between 60 and 70 years old with acute or convalescent COVID-19. Sequenced sample: peripheral blood. Here the CDR3 DNA reads TGTGCCAGCAGTTATTTGGCTCTTGATGGCTACACCTTC. Amino acids: CASSYLALDGYTF.